A selection of T cell receptor beta chains follows, all from one sample in a study of blood T cell repertoires in COVID-19. Clones were sequenced by immunoSEQ multiplex PCR, and TCRdb holds only the in-frame ones, with some missing. There are 95,000 to 100,000 clones in the sample; 85% occur only once, and around 2% lies in the top ten. The sequencing sample was made of peripheral blood. The receptors were gathered from a woman in her 70s with active or convalescent COVID-19. The CDR3 runs from the conserved cysteine through the conserved F or W. The D gene is left open where the match is weak. Size values are once, few and many counts, or a class for expanded clones, and some rows have none.

J: TRBJ1-5; D: -; size: once; V: TRBV18; DNA: TGTGCCAGCTCACCACTGGGTGCAGGAAGCAATCAGCCCCAGCATTTT; CDR3: CASSPLGAGSNQPQHF
J: TRBJ1-1; D: -; size: -; V: TRBV5-1; DNA: TGCGCCAGCAGCTTGATTAGTGCGAACACTGAAGCTTTCTTT; CDR3: CASSLISANTEAFF
J: TRBJ1-5; D: -; size: -; V: TRBV5-6; DNA: TGTGCCAGCAGCTTGGGAGGCGGCCGCAATCAGCCCCAGCATTTT; CDR3: CASSLGGGRNQPQHF
J: TRBJ1-1; D: TRBD1; size: -; V: TRBV6-2/TRBV6-3; DNA: TGTGCCAGCAGTTTCGGGACAGTGAATTATGGCACTGAAGCTTTCTTT; CDR3: CASSFGTVNYGTEAFF
J: TRBJ2-1; D: -; size: -; V: TRBV5-1; DNA: TGCGCCAGCAGCTACAGGGTCAATGAGCAGTTCTTC; CDR3: CASSYRVNEQFF
J: TRBJ2-2; D: -; size: once; V: TRBV10-3; DNA: TGTGCCATCAGTGAACGAGACAGGACCGGGGAGCTGTTTTTT; CDR3: CAISERDRTGELFF
J: TRBJ2-3; D: -; size: few; V: TRBV24-1; DNA: TGTGCCACCAGTGATCCTAGCACAGATACGCAGTATTTT; CDR3: CATSDPSTDTQYF
J: TRBJ2-7; D: TRBD1; size: -; V: TRBV18; DNA: TGTGCCAGCTCAGCCGACAGGGGCAACGAGCAGTACTTC; CDR3: CASSADRGNEQYF
J: TRBJ1-2; D: -; size: -; V: TRBV29-1; DNA: TGCAGCGTTTACAGGACAGAAGTAAACTATGGCTACACCTTC; CDR3: CSVYRTEVNYGYTF
J: TRBJ1-1; D: -; size: -; V: TRBV28; DNA: TGTGCCAGCAGTACCTCTTCACCCTACCCACCTGAAGCTTTCTTT; CDR3: CASSTSSPYPPEAFF
J: TRBJ2-5; D: -; size: -; V: TRBV5-5; DNA: TGTGCCAGCAGCTTAATCGGGAGTTTCGGAGAGACCCAGTACTTC; CDR3: CASSLIGSFGETQYF
J: TRBJ2-7; D: TRBD2; size: -; V: TRBV5-1; DNA: TGCGCCAGCAGCTTGGATCTTAGCGGGAGACAAAACTCCTACGAGCAGTACTTC; CDR3: CASSLDLSGRQNSYEQYF
J: TRBJ2-1; D: TRBD2; size: -; V: TRBV9; DNA: TGTGCCAGCAGCCCTCAGACTAGCGGGAGGCATGAGCAGTTCTTC; CDR3: CASSPQTSGRHEQFF
J: TRBJ2-2; D: -; size: -; V: TRBV20-1; DNA: TGCAGTGCTATTTTATCCGGGGAGCTGTTTTTT; CDR3: CSAILSGELFF
J: TRBJ1-5; D: TRBD1; size: -; V: TRBV28; DNA: TGTGCCAGCAGACCCACCACAGGGGGCAATCAGCCCCAGCATTTT; CDR3: CASRPTTGGNQPQHF
J: TRBJ1-4; D: -; size: once; V: TRBV3-1/TRBV3-2; DNA: TGTGCCAGCAGCCAAGGTGCGACCTCGACAGTCCCTGCAACTAATGAAAAACTGTTTTTT; CDR3: CASSQGATSTVPATNEKLFF
J: TRBJ2-1; D: TRBD2; size: -; V: TRBV15; DNA: TGTGCCACCAGCAGAGGATGGGGGACAGGGATACTAGCGGGAGGATTGTGGAGTGAGCAGTTCTTC; CDR3: CATSRGWGTGILAGGLWSEQFF
J: TRBJ2-7; D: TRBD2; size: -; V: TRBV4-3; DNA: TGCGCCAGCAGCCAGATTCTACTAGCGGGGCGTTCCTACGAGCAGTACTTC; CDR3: CASSQILLAGRSYEQYF
J: TRBJ2-7; D: TRBD2; size: -; V: TRBV7-8; DNA: TGTGCCAGCACCGGGGGGAGCCTGGCGGGAGCAGGCTACGAGCAGTACTTC; CDR3: CASTGGSLAGAGYEQYF
J: TRBJ2-7; D: TRBD1; size: -; V: TRBV6-2/TRBV6-3; DNA: TGTGCCAGCAGCTCTTCAAGGACAGGCTACGAGCAGTACTTC; CDR3: CASSSSRTGYEQYF
J: TRBJ2-1; D: TRBD2; size: -; V: TRBV6-5; DNA: TGTGCCAGCAGTTACGGGACTAGCGGGAGAATTGAGCAGTTCTTC; CDR3: CASSYGTSGRIEQFF
J: TRBJ2-2; D: TRBD2; size: -; V: TRBV6-2/TRBV6-3; DNA: TGTGCCAGCAGTTACACTAGCGGGAGAGGGGACACCGGGGAGCTGTTTTTT; CDR3: CASSYTSGRGDTGELFF